This TCR beta chain was recovered during a study of T-cell memory formation after mild COVID-19. Trimming removed 0 bases from V and 7 bases from J, with 16 bases in between. Germline V CDR1 and CDR2: SGDLS, YYNGEE. The CDR3 consists of 15 residues. This clonotype was detected a few times. TCRdb re-analysed the 5' RACE reads in MiXCR, keeping a single row per CDR3 protein. The table shows more than 85,000 distinct CDR3 sequences, with 11% occurring only once. The rearrangement uses TRBV9 and TRBJ1-1; perhaps TRBD1 as D (5 bases). The sequence was obtained from a man younger than 30 who had mild COVID-19 (a few samples of this study predate the infection). Cell type and time point are not known. The sequenced material came from PBMCs or a T cell subset sorted from them (not recorded which). CDR3 bases: TGTGCCAGCAGCGTAGGTGCAGGGCACACGGTTGAAGCTTTCTTT. This gives the protein CASSVGAGHTVEAFF.